This T cell receptor beta chain was obtained from a study of persistence of HIV-infected CD4 T cells. Study-wide findings and caveats: Compared with CD3/CD28-stimulated cells, CMV- and Gag-responding cells showed lower TCRbeta richness. Proviral oligoclonality tracked with TCR oligoclonality within the same sorted cells.

Trimming removed 3 bases from V and 0 bases from J; junction bases left unmatched: 10. Germline CDR1 MGHRA, CDR2 YSYEKL. CDR3 length: 18 residues. An overlapping HIV-1 Gag peptide pool stimulated these cells at roughly 1 ug/peptide/mL. CD40L-negative CD69-negative CD45RO-high memory CD4+ T cells were sorted as populations depleted of antigen-responding cells. These HIV-1-infected adults initiated suppressive ART in chronic infection. PBMCs were depleted of CD8+ T cells before stimulation. This clone was picked up a small number of times. Its target is unknown. Sequencing used immunoSEQ version 4 in survey mode. Sequenced by immunoSEQ multiplex PCR; TCRdb stores in-frame clones only, minus some. The sample lists around 60,000 clones; 65% to 80% were seen once.

The source material was CD4+ T cells sorted from PBMCs after approximately 19-hour stimulation, sampled from a patient who received antiretroviral therapy. The source of this sequence is an adult man with HIV who was CMV-seropositive. The chain couples TRBV4-1 to TRBJ2-3; 9 bases are shared with TRBD2. For the CDR3, the DNA is TGCGCCAGCAGCCAGGCCCCCAAGCGGGGGGCGAGCACAGATACGCAGTATTTT. Translated: CASSQAPKRGASTDTQYF.